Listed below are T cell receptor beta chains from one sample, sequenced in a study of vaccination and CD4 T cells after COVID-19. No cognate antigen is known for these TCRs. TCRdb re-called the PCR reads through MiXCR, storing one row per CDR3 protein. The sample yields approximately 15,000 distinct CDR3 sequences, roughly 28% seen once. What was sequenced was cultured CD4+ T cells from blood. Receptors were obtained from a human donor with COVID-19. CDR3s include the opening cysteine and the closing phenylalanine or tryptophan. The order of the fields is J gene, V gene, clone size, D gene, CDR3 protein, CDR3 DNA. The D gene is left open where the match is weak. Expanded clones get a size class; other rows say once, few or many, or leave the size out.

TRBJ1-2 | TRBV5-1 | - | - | CASSLLPENYGYTF | TGCGCCAGCAGCTTGCTGCCAGAGAACTATGGCTACACCTTC
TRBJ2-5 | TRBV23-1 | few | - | CASSQSPGRQETQYF | TGCGCCAGCAGTCAATCACCAGGCCGCCAAGAGACCCAGTACTTC
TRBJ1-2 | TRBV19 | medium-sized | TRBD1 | CASRDRALGYTF | TGTGCCAGTAGGGACAGGGCGCTGGGCTACACCTTC
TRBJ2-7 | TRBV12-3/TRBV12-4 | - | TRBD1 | CASSHTGGGYEQYF | TGTGCCAGCAGTCATACAGGGGGTGGCTACGAGCAGTACTTC
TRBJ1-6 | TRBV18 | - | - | CASSQYSDNSPLHF | TGTGCCAGCTCACAATACAGCGATAATTCACCCCTCCACTTT
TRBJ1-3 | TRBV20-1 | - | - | CSASGEGGGNTIYF | TGCAGTGCTTCTGGGGAAGGGGGTGGAAACACCATATATTTT
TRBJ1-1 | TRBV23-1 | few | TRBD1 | CASCWDRVNTEAFF | TGCGCCAGCTGCTGGGACAGGGTAAACACTGAAGCTTTCTTT
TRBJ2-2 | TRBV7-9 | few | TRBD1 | CASSLRTGPTGELFF | TGTGCCAGCAGCTTGCGGACAGGGCCTACCGGGGAGCTGTTTTTT
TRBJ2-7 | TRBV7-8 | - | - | CASSLYPDPSSYEQYF | TGTGCCAGCAGCTTATATCCAGACCCTAGCTCCTACGAGCAGTACTTC
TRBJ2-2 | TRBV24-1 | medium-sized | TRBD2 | CATSDLASGEYTGELFF | TGTGCCACCAGTGATTTGGCCAGCGGGGAATACACCGGGGAGCTGTTTTTT
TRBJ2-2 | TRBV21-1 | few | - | CARVGDENTGELFF | TGTGCCAGGGTCGGGGACGAGAACACCGGGGAGCTGTTTTTT
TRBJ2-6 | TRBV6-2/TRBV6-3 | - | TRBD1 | CASRRQGAEANVLTF | TGTGCCAGCAGAAGACAGGGGGCAGAGGCCAACGTCCTGACTTTC
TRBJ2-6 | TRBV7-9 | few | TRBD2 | CASSLHLSAGVTSGANVLTF | TGTGCCAGCAGCTTACATCTATCAGCGGGGGTTACCTCTGGGGCCAACGTCCTGACTTTC
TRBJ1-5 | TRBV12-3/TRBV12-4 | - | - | CASSRTAGQKYNQPQHF | TGTGCCAGCAGCCGTACTGCGGGACAAAAATACAATCAGCCCCAGCATTTT
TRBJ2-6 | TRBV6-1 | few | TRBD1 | CARGDRTSGANVLTF | TGTGCCAGGGGGGACAGGACGTCTGGGGCCAACGTCCTGACTTTC
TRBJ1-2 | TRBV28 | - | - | CATALLYYGYTF | TGTGCCACCGCTTTGCTTTACTATGGCTACACCTTC
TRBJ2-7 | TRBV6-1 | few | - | CASSGDKTYEQYF | TGTGCCAGCAGTGGGGACAAGACCTACGAGCAGTACTTC
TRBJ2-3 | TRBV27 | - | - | CATGQGRGTDTQYF | TGTGCCACGGGGCAGGGCAGAGGCACAGATACGCAGTATTTT
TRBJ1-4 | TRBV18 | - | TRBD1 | CASSQEDRGNEKLFF | TGTGCCAGCTCACAGGAGGACAGGGGGAATGAAAAACTGTTTTTT
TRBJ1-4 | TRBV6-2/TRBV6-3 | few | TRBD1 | CATKGQGREKLFF | TGTGCCACCAAAGGACAGGGACGAGAAAAACTGTTTTTT
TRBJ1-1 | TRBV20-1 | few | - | CSARRGAVTEAFF | TGCAGTGCTAGGAGGGGGGCGGTCACTGAAGCTTTCTTT
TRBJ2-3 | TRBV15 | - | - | CATSRGGTGPYTDTQYF | TGTGCCACCAGCAGGGGGGGAACAGGGCCTTACACAGATACGCAGTATTTT
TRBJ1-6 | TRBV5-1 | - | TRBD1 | CASSIDREVSPLHF | TGCGCCAGCAGCATCGACAGGGAGGTCTCACCCCTCCACTTT
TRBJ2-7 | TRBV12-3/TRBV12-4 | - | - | CASSLTGTYEQYF | TGTGCCAGCAGTTTAACAGGGACCTACGAGCAGTACTTC
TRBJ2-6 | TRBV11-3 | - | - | CASSAGAPSSGANVLTF | TGTGCCAGCAGTGCGGGGGCCCCTTCCTCTGGGGCCAACGTCCTGACTTTC
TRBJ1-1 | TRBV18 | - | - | CASSERVGHTEAFF | TGTGCCAGCTCAGAAAGGGTGGGCCACACTGAAGCTTTCTTT
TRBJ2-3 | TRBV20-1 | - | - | CSAGLVPDTQYF | TGCAGTGCTGGGCTAGTTCCAGATACGCAGTATTTT
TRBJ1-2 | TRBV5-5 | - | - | CASNRVGGAYGYTF | TGTGCCAGCAACAGGGTGGGGGGGGCCTATGGCTACACCTTC
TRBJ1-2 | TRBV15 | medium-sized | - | CATSRGTGQGKGYTF | TGTGCCACCAGCAGAGGGACGGGGCAGGGGAAGGGCTACACCTTC
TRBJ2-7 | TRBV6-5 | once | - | CASSYPGRGGTYEQYF | TGTGCCAGCAGTTACCCGGGAAGAGGGGGGACCTACGAGCAGTACTTC
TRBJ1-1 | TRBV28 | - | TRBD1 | CASSTLDRGPTTEAFF | TGTGCCAGCAGTACTTTGGACAGGGGGCCTACCACTGAAGCTTTCTTT
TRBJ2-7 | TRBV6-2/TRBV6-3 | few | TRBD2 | CASSYRGGSGYEQYF | TGTGCCAGCAGTTACCGCGGGGGGTCTGGCTACGAGCAGTACTTC
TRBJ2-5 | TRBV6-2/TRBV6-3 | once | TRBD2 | CASSHSASGYQETQYF | TGTGCCAGCAGTCACTCGGCTAGCGGGTACCAAGAGACCCAGTACTTC
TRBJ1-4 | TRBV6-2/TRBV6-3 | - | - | CASKLDGMGEKLFF | TGTGCCAGCAAACTTGACGGGATGGGTGAAAAACTGTTTTTT
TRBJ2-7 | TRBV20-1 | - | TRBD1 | CSARRWDSSYEQYF | TGCAGTGCTAGACGGTGGGACAGTTCCTACGAGCAGTACTTC
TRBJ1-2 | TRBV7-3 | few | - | CASSLNSGMMGYTF | TGTGCCAGCAGCTTAAATTCCGGGATGATGGGCTACACCTTC
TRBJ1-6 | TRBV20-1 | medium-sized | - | CSARDRTTSSPLHF | TGCAGTGCTAGAGATCGGACCACTTCGTCACCCCTCCACTTT
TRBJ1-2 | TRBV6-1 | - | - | CASRPQRSANYGYTF | TGTGCCAGCAGGCCTCAGAGGAGCGCTAACTATGGCTACACCTTC
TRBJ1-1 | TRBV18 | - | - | CASSLLVNSNTEAFF | TGTGCCAGCTCACTTTTGGTCAATTCGAACACTGAAGCTTTCTTT
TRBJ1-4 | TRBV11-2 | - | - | CASRPTGTTNEKLFF | TGTGCCAGTAGACCAACAGGGACAACTAATGAAAAACTGTTTTTT
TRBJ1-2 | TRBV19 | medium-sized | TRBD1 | CASSDRGNYGYTF | TGTGCCAGTAGCGACAGGGGGAACTATGGCTACACCTTC
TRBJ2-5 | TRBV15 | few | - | CATSRDFGRTQETQYF | TGTGCCACCAGCAGAGATTTTGGCAGGACCCAAGAGACCCAGTACTTC
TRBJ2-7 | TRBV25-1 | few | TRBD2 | CASSGTSGNYEQYF | TGTGCCAGCAGCGGGACTAGCGGTAACTACGAGCAGTACTTC
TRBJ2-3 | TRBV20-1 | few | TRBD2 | CSARFVGGGVRTDTQYF | TGCAGTGCTAGATTCGTTGGGGGGGGTGTTCGCACAGATACGCAGTATTTT
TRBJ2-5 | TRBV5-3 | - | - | CARRHGRVEAQYF | TGTGCCAGAAGACATGGCAGGGTGGAGGCCCAGTACTTC
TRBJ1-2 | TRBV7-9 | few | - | CASSGLLYGYTF | TGTGCCAGCAGCGGACTGCTCTATGGCTACACCTTC
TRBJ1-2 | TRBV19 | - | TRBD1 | CASSIGRQGAAYGYTF | TGTGCCAGTAGTATAGGAAGACAGGGGGCGGCCTATGGCTACACCTTC
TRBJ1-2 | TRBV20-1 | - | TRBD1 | CSARGTGWDYGYTF | TGCAGTGCTAGGGGGACAGGGTGGGACTATGGCTACACCTTC
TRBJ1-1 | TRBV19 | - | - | CASSLIRGNTEAFF | TGTGCCAGTAGTCTAATCAGGGGGAACACTGAAGCTTTCTTT